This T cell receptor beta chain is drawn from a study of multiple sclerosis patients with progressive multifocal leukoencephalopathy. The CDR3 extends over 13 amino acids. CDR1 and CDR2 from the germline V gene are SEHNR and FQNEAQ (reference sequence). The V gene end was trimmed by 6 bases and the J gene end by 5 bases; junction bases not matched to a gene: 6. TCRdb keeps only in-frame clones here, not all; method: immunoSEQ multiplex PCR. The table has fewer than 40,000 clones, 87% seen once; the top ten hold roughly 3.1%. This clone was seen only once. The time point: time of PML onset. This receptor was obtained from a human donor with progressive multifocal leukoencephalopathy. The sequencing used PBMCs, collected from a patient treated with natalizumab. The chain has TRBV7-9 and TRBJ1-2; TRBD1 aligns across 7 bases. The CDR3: CASSQTGLYGYTF. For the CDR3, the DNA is TGTGCCAGCAGTCAGACAGGGCTTTATGGCTACACCTTC.